This record covers a single TCR beta chain. Its antigen remains unknown. The record originates from a study of cytomegalovirus exposure and HLA in healthy donors. Study-wide results and limits: Most sequenced TCRs were rare (though some public TCRs occurred in many donors). According to the study, 160 or so TCR beta chains were cytomegalovirus-associated.

Trimming took 6 bases from V and 4 from J; bases not matched to a gene: 5. The CDR3 totals 15 residues. CDR1 and CDR2 from the germline V gene are KGHSH and LQKENI. Repertoires were generated with immunoSEQ multiplex PCR, while TCRdb's copy carries only in-frame clones and drops some. The sample lists around 250,000 clones, nearly 90% occurring once. The chain joins TRBV18 to TRBJ1-5; TRBD1 matches 11 bases. The source material was PBMCs. The sequence was obtained from a woman between 18 and 29 years old in good health and CMV-seronegative. This chain's CDR3 is CASSLGQGANQPQHF. CDR3 bases: TGTGCCAGCTCCCTCGGACAGGGGGCGAATCAGCCCCAGCATTTT.